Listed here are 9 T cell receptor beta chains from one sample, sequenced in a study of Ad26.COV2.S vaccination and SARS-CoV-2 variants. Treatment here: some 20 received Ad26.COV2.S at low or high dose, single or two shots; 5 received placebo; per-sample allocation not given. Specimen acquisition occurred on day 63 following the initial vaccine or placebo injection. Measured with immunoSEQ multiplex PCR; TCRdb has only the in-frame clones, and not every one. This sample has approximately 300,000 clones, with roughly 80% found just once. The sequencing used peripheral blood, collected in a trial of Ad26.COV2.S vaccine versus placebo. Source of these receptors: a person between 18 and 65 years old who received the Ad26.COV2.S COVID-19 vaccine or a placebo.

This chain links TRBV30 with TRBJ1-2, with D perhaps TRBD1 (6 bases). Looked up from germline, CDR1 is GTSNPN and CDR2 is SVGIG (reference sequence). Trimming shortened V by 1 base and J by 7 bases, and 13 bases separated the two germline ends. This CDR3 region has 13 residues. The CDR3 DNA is TGTGCCTGGAGTGCCCAGGGGAATGGTGGCTACACCTTC. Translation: CAWSAQGNGGYTF. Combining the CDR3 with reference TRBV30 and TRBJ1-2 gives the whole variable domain SQTIHQWPATLVQPVGSPLSLECTVEGTSNPNLYWYRQAAGRGLQLLFYSVGIGQISSEVPQNLSASRPQDRQFILSSKKLLLSDSGFYLCAWSAQGNGGYTFGSGTRLTVV.

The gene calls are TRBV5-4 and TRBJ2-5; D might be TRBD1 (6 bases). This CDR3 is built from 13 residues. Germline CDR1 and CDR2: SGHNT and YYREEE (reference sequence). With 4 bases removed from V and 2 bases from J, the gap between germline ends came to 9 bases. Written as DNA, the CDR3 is TGTGCCAGCAGCATAGACAGGCAAGAGACCCAGTACTTC. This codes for CASSIDRQETQYF.

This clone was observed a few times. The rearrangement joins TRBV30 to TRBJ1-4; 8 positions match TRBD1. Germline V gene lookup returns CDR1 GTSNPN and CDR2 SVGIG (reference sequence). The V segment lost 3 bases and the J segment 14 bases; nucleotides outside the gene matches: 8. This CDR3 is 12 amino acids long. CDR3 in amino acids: CAWSSGQGGLFF. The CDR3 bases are TGTGCCTGGAGCTCAGGACAGGGAGGGCTGTTTTTT.

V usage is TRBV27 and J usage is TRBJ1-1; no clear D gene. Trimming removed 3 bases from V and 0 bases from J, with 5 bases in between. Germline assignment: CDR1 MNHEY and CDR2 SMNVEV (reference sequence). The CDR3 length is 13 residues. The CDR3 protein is CASSFALNTEAFF. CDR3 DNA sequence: TGTGCCAGCAGTTTTGCCCTGAACACTGAAGCTTTCTTT.

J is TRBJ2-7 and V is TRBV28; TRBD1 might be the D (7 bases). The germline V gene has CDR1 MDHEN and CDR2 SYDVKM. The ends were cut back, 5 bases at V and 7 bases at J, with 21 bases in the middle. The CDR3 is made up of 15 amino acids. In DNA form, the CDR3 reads TGTGCCAGCAGTGGGGGGTCGACAGGGTTTGAAGAGCAGTACTTC. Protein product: CASSGGSTGFEEQYF.

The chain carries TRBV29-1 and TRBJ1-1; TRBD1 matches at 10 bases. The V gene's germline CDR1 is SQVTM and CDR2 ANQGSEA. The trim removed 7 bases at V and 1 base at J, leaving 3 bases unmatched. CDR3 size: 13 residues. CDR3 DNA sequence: TGCAGCGGCCGACAGGGGGCGAACACTGAAGCTTTCTTT. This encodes CSGRQGANTEAFF.

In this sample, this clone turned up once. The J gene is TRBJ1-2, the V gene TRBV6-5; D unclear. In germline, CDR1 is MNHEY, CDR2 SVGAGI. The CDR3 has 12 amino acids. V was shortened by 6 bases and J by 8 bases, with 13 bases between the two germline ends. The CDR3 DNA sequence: TGTGCCAGCAGAAACGACGCGGGCGGCTACACCTTC. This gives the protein CASRNDAGGYTF.

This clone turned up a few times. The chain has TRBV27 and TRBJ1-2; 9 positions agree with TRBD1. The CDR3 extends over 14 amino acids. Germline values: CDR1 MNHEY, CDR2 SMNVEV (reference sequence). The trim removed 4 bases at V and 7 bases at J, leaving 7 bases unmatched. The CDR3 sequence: CASSYRDRDSGYTF. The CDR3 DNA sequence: TGTGCCAGCAGTTACCGGGACAGGGACAGTGGCTACACCTTC.

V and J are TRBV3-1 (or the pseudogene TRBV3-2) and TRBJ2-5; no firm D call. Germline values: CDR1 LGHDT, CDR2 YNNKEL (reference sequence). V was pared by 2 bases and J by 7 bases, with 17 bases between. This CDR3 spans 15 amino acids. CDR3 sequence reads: CASSQTRAVPGTQYF. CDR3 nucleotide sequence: TGTGCCAGCAGCCAAACCCGGGCCGTCCCCGGGACCCAGTACTTC.